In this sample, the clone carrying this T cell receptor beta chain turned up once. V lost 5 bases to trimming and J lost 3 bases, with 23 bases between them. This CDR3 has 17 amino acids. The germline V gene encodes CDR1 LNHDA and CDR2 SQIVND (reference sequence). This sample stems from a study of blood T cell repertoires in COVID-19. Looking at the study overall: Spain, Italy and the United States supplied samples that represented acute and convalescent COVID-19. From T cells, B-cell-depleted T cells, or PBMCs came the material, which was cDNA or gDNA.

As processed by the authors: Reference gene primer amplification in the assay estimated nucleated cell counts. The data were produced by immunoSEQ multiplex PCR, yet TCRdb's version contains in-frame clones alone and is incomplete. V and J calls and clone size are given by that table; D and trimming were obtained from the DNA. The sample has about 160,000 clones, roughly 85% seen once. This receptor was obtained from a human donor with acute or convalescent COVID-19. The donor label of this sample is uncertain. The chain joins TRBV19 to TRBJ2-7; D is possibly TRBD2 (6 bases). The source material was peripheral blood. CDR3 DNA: TGTGCCAGTAGTGTGGCCGGAGGGACCCCCTTCCTCTACGAGCAGTACTTC. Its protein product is CASSVAGGTPFLYEQYF.